The rows below give T cell receptor beta chains drawn from one sample of a study of shared clonotypes between healthy human individuals. Profiling relied on immunoSEQ multiplex PCR, and the TCRdb table lists in-frame clones only, not all of them. The table lists nearly 1 million clones, approximately 80% of them singletons. The source material was memory CD4+ T cells sorted from blood. The source of these receptors is a man aged 18 to 30 in good health. Both conserved end residues are part of each CDR3. Fields, in order: D gene, V gene, clone size, J gene, CDR3 protein, CDR3 DNA. A D gene is named only where the DNA matches it firmly. The size field is filled for only some rows; it gives once, few, many or a size class.

.,TRBV4-3,.,TRBJ1-4,CASSQVTRLGNEKLFF,TGCGCCAGCAGCCAAGTGACGAGGCTGGGGAATGAAAAACTGTTTTTT
TRBD1,TRBV18,.,TRBJ1-4,CASSPQGQGGEKLFF,TGTGCCAGCTCACCACAGGGACAGGGAGGTGAAAAACTGTTTTTT
.,TRBV6-1,.,TRBJ1-1,CASSEVPRQNTEAFF,TGTGCCAGCAGTGAAGTGCCCCGACAGAACACTGAAGCTTTCTTT
.,TRBV7-2,.,TRBJ2-1,CASSLVVEQFF,TGTGCCAGCAGCTTAGTTGTTGAGCAGTTCTTC
.,TRBV5-6,.,TRBJ2-2,CASSLIGQALNTGELFF,TGTGCCAGCAGTTTGATAGGGCAGGCTTTGAACACCGGGGAGCTGTTTTTT
.,TRBV7-6,once,TRBJ2-7,CASSPRHTYEQYF,TGTGCCAGCAGCCCTCGACACACCTACGAGCAGTACTTC
.,TRBV29-1,once,TRBJ2-7,CSVVEAGGGEQYF,TGCAGCGTTGTTGAGGCCGGGGGTGGCGAGCAGTACTTC
TRBD1,TRBV5-1,.,TRBJ1-3,CASSSGTGENTIYF,TGCGCCAGCAGCTCCGGGACAGGGGAAAACACCATATATTTT
TRBD2,TRBV2,.,TRBJ2-7,CASSEATLARSYEQYF,TGTGCCAGCAGTGAAGCCACACTAGCGAGATCCTACGAGCAGTACTTC
TRBD2,TRBV7-2,few,TRBJ2-4,CASSSGLAKKNIQYF,TGTGCCAGCAGCTCGGGACTAGCGAAAAAAAACATTCAGTACTTC
.,TRBV4-1,.,TRBJ1-2,CASSQVRGEGYTF,TGCGCCAGCAGCCAAGTAAGAGGGGAAGGCTACACCTTC
.,TRBV28,.,TRBJ1-2,CASSFDRVYGYTF,TGTGCCAGCAGTTTCGACAGAGTCTATGGCTACACCTTC
.,TRBV6-5,.,TRBJ2-2,CASSEQGPVGELFF,TGTGCCAGCAGTGAACAGGGTCCGGTCGGGGAGCTGTTTTTT
TRBD1,TRBV10-3,.,TRBJ1-4,CAISESVVRTGNEKLFF,TGTGCCATCAGTGAGTCGGTAGTCAGGACAGGAAATGAAAAACTGTTTTTT
.,TRBV19,.,TRBJ1-1,CASRTLGNTEAFF,TGTGCCAGTAGAACACTGGGAAACACTGAAGCTTTCTTT
TRBD1,TRBV12-5,.,TRBJ1-3,CASTQGNANTIYF,TGTGCTAGTACACAGGGGAATGCAAACACCATATATTTT
.,TRBV6-6,.,TRBJ2-5,CASSYPTQGPGAQYF,TGTGCCAGCAGTTACCCTACACAGGGTCCGGGGGCCCAGTACTTC
.,TRBV19,.,TRBJ2-2,CASRWTVNTGELFF,TGTGCCAGTAGATGGACTGTGAACACCGGGGAGCTGTTTTTT